Each of the 2 T cell receptor beta chains below was sequenced from the same sample in a study of immune characteristics of hereditary and idiopathic chronic pancreatitis. TCRdb keeps only in-frame clones here, not all; method: immunoSEQ multiplex PCR. The repertoire holds 400 to 550 clones, with roughly three fifths as singletons. The sample consisted of pancreas tissue. These receptor sequences come from a human donor who was a deceased organ donor serving as a healthy control.

This clone is large (0.1 to 1%). The V and J genes are TRBV4-3 and TRBJ1-1, with no clear D. The CDR3 extends over 15 amino acids. The germline V and J ends were trimmed by 0 bases and 1 base, with 9 bases remaining between them. The V gene's germline CDR1 is LGHNA and CDR2 YSLEER. The CDR3 spells CASSQDRKSNTEAFF. Here the CDR3 DNA reads TGCGCCAGCAGCCAAGATAGGAAGTCGAACACTGAAGCTTTCTTT.

The gene calls are TRBV7-6 and TRBJ2-7, with D possibly being TRBD1 (5 bases). The germline gives CDR1 SGHVS, CDR2 FNYEAQ. V lost 5 bases and J lost 0, with 26 bases in between. This CDR3 has 19 amino acids. CDR3 loop: CASSPTSSTATLPSYEQYF. In nucleotides, the CDR3 is TGTGCCAGCAGCCCCACCTCTTCGACAGCTACACTTCCCTCCTACGAGCAGTACTTC.